The 4 T cell receptor beta chains below were found in one sample sequenced in a study of T cell responses to AZD1222 COVID-19 vaccine. Clones were read by immunoSEQ multiplex PCR, and TCRdb kept only the in-frame ones, dropping some. Of around 200,000 clones in the sample, around 90% were seen once. This material consisted of peripheral blood, taken on day 0 of AZD1222 vaccination. The receptors here all came from an adult in good health.

The chain carries TRBV2 and TRBJ1-5; D is undetermined. Per the germline V gene, CDR1 is SNHLY and CDR2 is FYNNEI. The CDR3 has 13 amino acids. Trimming removed 1 base at V and 5 bases at J, with 6 bases between. The CDR3 DNA is TGTGCCAGCAGTGAAGTTAAACATCAGCCCCAGCATTTT. It encodes CASSEVKHQPQHF. Looking up the rest from reference TRBV2 and TRBJ1-5 gives the full variable domain: EPEVTQTPSHQVTQMGQEVILRCVPISNHLYFYWYRQILGQKVEFLVSFYNNEISEKSEIFDDQFSVERPDGSNFTLKIRSTKLEDSAMYFCASSEVKHQPQHFGDGTRLSIL.

This clone appeared a single time. The chain recombines TRBV5-6 with TRBJ2-3; 7 bases are a match to TRBD2. Germline values: CDR1 SGHDT, CDR2 YYEEEE. After removal of 3 bases from V and 0 bases from J, the junction contained 7 bases not matched to a gene. The CDR3 spans 16 residues. The CDR3 DNA sequence: TGTGCCAGCAGCTCCCTGGGTAGCGGGAGCACAGATACGCAGTATTTT. This gives the protein CASSSLGSGSTDTQYF. The entire variable domain, with the rest obtained from reference TRBV5-6 and TRBJ2-3, is as follows: DAGVTQSPTHLIKTRGQQVTLRCSPKSGHDTVSWYQQALGQGPQFIFQYYEEEERQRGNFPDRFSGHQFPNYSSELNVNALLLGDSALYLCASSSLGSGSTDTQYFGPGTRLTVL.

The CDR3 protein is CASSPRETQYF. CDR3 nucleotides: TGTGCCAGCAGCCCAAGGGAGACCCAGTACTTC. This rearrangement joins TRBV6-5 to TRBJ2-5; D is uncertain. Germline CDR1 reads MNHEY; CDR2 reads SVGAGI. V was trimmed by 6 bases and J by 5 bases, leaving 7 bases between them. The CDR3 sequence is 11 residues long.

This sequence joins TRBV6-4 and TRBJ2-7; 7 nucleotides line up with TRBD1. From germline, CDR1 is MRHNA and CDR2 SNTAGT. The CDR3 extends over 12 amino acids. Trimming at V came to 6 bases and at J to 7 bases, leaving 6 bases not matched to a gene. CDR3 loop: CASRNDRVEQYF. CDR3 nucleotides: TGTGCCAGCAGAAATGACAGGGTGGAGCAGTACTTC.